This T cell receptor beta chain was profiled in a study of T cell clusters in autoimmune cytopenias. TRB was amplified from around 250 ng of peripheral blood genomic DNA per sample. By frequency, this clonotype registers large (0.1 to 1%). TRB was amplified by touch-down multiplex PCR, primer pools A and B combined. Each CDR3 protein gets one entry in TCRdb, which reprocessed the multiplex PCR reads and gives no DNA. This listing includes about 3,400 distinct CDR3 sequences. The CDR3 spans 15 residues. CDR1 MNHNS and CDR2 SASEGT come from the germline V gene. These records were also assigned to another study, of T cell repertoires in aging, cancer and after chemotherapy.

The chain employs TRBV6-1 and TRBJ2-3; TCRdb outputs TRBD1, but without DNA this stays unchecked. Sequences were obtained from peripheral blood. The receptor comes from a human donor in good health. CDR3 amino acids: CASRGTGGGSDTQYF.